A selection of T cell receptor beta chains follows, all from one sample in a study of glioma-infiltrating T cells after dendritic cell vaccination. Libraries were prepared by immunoSEQ multiplex PCR; TCRdb keeps only in-frame clonotypes and omits some of them. The repertoire has under 100,000 clones, 85% of them found once; the top ten carry around 3.2%. Material: blood, obtained before dendritic cell vaccination. The source of these receptors is a human donor with glioblastoma. The CDR3 runs from the conserved cysteine through the conserved F or W. The order of the fields is D gene, V gene, J gene, clone size, CDR3 DNA, CDR3 protein. The D gene is left open where the match is weak. Clone size is given for some rows only: seen once, a few or many times, or a class if the clone is expanded.

D: NA
V: TRBV4-3
J: TRBJ1-1
size: NA
DNA: TGCGCCAGCAGCCAAGACCCAAGGGGTAACACTGAAGCTTTCTTT
CDR3: CASSQDPRGNTEAFF

D: NA
V: TRBV6-1
J: TRBJ1-1
size: NA
DNA: TGTGCCAGCAGTGCCACCCCCACAGGCGACACTGAAGCTTTCTTT
CDR3: CASSATPTGDTEAFF

D: NA
V: TRBV7-2
J: TRBJ2-2
size: NA
DNA: TGTGCCACCACTTGGAACACCGGGGAGCTGTTTTTT
CDR3: CATTWNTGELFF

D: NA
V: TRBV6-1
J: TRBJ1-4
size: few
DNA: TGTGCCAGCAGTGAAGCGGGTTTTCCTCAAGCGGAAAAACTGTTTTTT
CDR3: CASSEAGFPQAEKLFF

D: NA
V: TRBV4-1
J: TRBJ1-1
size: once
DNA: TGCGCCAGCAGCCAGATACGACAGGTAACTGAAGCTTTCTTT
CDR3: CASSQIRQVTEAFF

D: NA
V: TRBV7-7
J: TRBJ2-7
size: NA
DNA: TGTGCTAGCAGCTTAGGTCAGGGTGAAGTCTACGAGCAGTACTTC
CDR3: CASSLGQGEVYEQYF

D: NA
V: TRBV4-3
J: TRBJ1-1
size: NA
DNA: TGCGCCAGCAGCCAAGGACAGGAGAACACTGAAGCTTTCTTT
CDR3: CASSQGQENTEAFF

D: TRBD1
V: TRBV29-1
J: TRBJ2-7
size: NA
DNA: TGCAGCGTAACAGGGGCGGATAGTTACGAGCAGTACTTC
CDR3: CSVTGADSYEQYF

D: NA
V: TRBV6-6
J: TRBJ2-7
size: NA
DNA: TGTGCCAGCGGTGGCAGGGCCTACGAGCAGTACTTC
CDR3: CASGGRAYEQYF

D: NA
V: TRBV5-1
J: TRBJ2-1
size: once
DNA: TGCGCCAGCAGCTTGGCCAATAATGAGCAGTTCTTC
CDR3: CASSLANNEQFF

D: NA
V: TRBV2
J: TRBJ2-4
size: NA
DNA: TGTGCCAGCAGCCGCCGGACTTCCGGAAACATTCAGTACTTC
CDR3: CASSRRTSGNIQYF

D: TRBD1
V: TRBV7-8
J: TRBJ1-6
size: NA
DNA: TGTGCCAGCAGCTTAGGACAGGGTGATTCACCCCTCCACTTT
CDR3: CASSLGQGDSPLHF

D: TRBD1
V: TRBV25-1
J: TRBJ1-4
size: NA
DNA: TGTGCCAGCAGTGCGTACGGACAGGCGGGTCGGGAAAAACTGTTTTTT
CDR3: CASSAYGQAGREKLFF

D: NA
V: TRBV7-2
J: TRBJ2-7
size: NA
DNA: TGTGCCAGCAGCTTAATGTCCGGGGGAGACTACGAGCAGTACTTC
CDR3: CASSLMSGGDYEQYF

D: NA
V: TRBV7-8
J: TRBJ1-1
size: NA
DNA: TGTGCCAGCAGCCCGGGACAGAACACTGAAGCTTTCTTT
CDR3: CASSPGQNTEAFF

D: NA
V: TRBV5-6
J: TRBJ2-6
size: NA
DNA: TGTGCCAGCAGAACAGGCTCCTCTGGGGCCAACGTCCTGACTTTC
CDR3: CASRTGSSGANVLTF

D: NA
V: TRBV5-1
J: TRBJ1-6
size: NA
DNA: TGCGCCAGCAGCTCGTCGGGACAAAGTAATTCACCCCTCCACTTT
CDR3: CASSSSGQSNSPLHF

D: TRBD2
V: TRBV6-5
J: TRBJ2-2
size: NA
DNA: TGTGCCACCAGGACTAGCGGGGAGAACACCGGGGAGCTGTTTTTT
CDR3: CATRTSGENTGELFF

D: TRBD2
V: TRBV27
J: TRBJ2-1
size: NA
DNA: TGTGCCAGCCACGCTTTAGCGGGTCAGCCGAATGAGCAGTTCTTC
CDR3: CASHALAGQPNEQFF

D: NA
V: TRBV5-1
J: TRBJ1-2
size: NA
DNA: TGCGCCAGCAGCTTTTTTACCGGGGACTATGGCTACACCTTC
CDR3: CASSFFTGDYGYTF